These 19 T cell receptor beta chains were sequenced from one sample in a study of cytomegalovirus exposure and HLA in healthy donors. Method: immunoSEQ multiplex PCR; TCRdb's copy keeps in-frame clones and lacks some. The table has fewer than 250,000 clones, around nine tenths seen once. Sequencing input: PBMCs. These TCRs come from a man younger than 35 in good health and CMV-seronegative.

V and J are TRBV4-1 and TRBJ1-5; TRBD1 matches at 9 bases. The germline V gene has CDR1 MGHRA and CDR2 YSYEKL. V shed 1 base and J 9 bases; nucleotides not matched to a gene: 10. The CDR3 length is 16 residues. CDR3 residues: CASSQGPGTGPRPQHF. The CDR3 coding sequence is TGCGCCAGCAGCCAAGGGCCCGGGACAGGGCCTCGGCCCCAGCATTTT.

The chain combines TRBV28 with TRBJ1-4, with TRBD1 matching over 8 bases. Germline CDR1 and CDR2: MDHEN and SYDVKM. J lost 7 bases, V lost 6 bases, and 10 bases had no gene match. CDR3 size: 15 residues. CDR3 protein: CASSAQGAGAEKLFF. The CDR3 DNA reads TGTGCCAGCAGCGCCCAGGGGGCAGGAGCTGAAAAACTGTTTTTT.

The gene calls are TRBV15 and TRBJ2-3; D perhaps matches TRBD1 (5 bases). Trimming removed 3 bases at V and 4 bases at J, with 8 bases between. This CDR3 has 13 amino acids. Germline CDR1 LNHNV, CDR2 YYDKDF (reference sequence). In nucleotides, the CDR3 is TGTGCCACCAGCAGCCAGGGTCCAGATACGCAGTATTTT. Translation gives CATSSQGPDTQYF. The variable domain in full, completed from reference TRBV15 and TRBJ2-3, reads DAMVIQNPRYQVTQFGKPVTLSCSQTLNHNVMYWYQQKSSQAPKLLFHYYDKDFNNEADTPDNFQSRRPNTSFCFLDIRSPGLGDTAMYLCATSSQGPDTQYFGPGTRLTVL.

This chain uses TRBV4-1 with TRBJ2-7, with D possibly matching TRBD2 (6 bases). The CDR3 has 16 amino acids. The V gene's germline CDR1 is MGHRA and CDR2 YSYEKL. V shed 0 bases and J shed 0 bases, with 12 bases lying between them. The DNA of the CDR3 is TGCGCCAGCAGCCAAGATGCGGCGGGGCGCTCCTACGAGCAGTACTTC. It translates to CASSQDAAGRSYEQYF.

The rearrangement joins TRBV16 to TRBJ1-1, with D possibly TRBD1 on 5 matching bases. Trimming shortened V by 4 bases and J by 5 bases, and 14 bases separated the two germline ends. The germline V gene has CDR1 KGHSY and CDR2 FQNENV. The CDR3 consists of 14 residues. The CDR3 DNA follows: TGTGCCAGCAGCCGCCAGGGTTCCCTAACTGAAGCTTTCTTT. Translation: CASSRQGSLTEAFF.

The chain carries TRBV7-2 and TRBJ2-1; 8 bases align to TRBD2. CDR3 size: 15 residues. J was trimmed by 4 bases and V by 2 bases; bases with no gene match: 4. CDR1 is SGHTA and CDR2 is FQGNSA in the germline V gene. The CDR3 bases are TGTGCCAGCAGCTTAAGTCGGGGGGGTTACAATGAGCAGTTCTTC. Its translation: CASSLSRGGYNEQFF.

The chain is built from TRBV29-1 and TRBJ2-6; D ambiguous. Trimming removed 1 base at V and 0 bases at J, with 13 bases between. Germline lookup yields CDR1 SQVTM and CDR2 ANQGSEA. The CDR3 has 17 amino acids. As DNA, the CDR3 is TGCAGCGTTGAAGGATGGGCTCTTGGCTCTGGGGCCAACGTCCTGACTTTC. It specifies CSVEGWALGSGANVLTF. The entire variable domain, with the rest obtained from reference TRBV29-1 and TRBJ2-6, is as follows: SAVISQKPSRDICQRGTSLTIQCQVDSQVTMMFWYRQQPGQSLTLIATANQGSEATYESGFVIDKFPISRPNLTFSTLTVSNMSPEDSSIYLCSVEGWALGSGANVLTFGAGSRLTVL.

V is TRBV4-1 and J is TRBJ1-5; 8 bases agree with TRBD1. Germline V gene data show CDR1 as MGHRA and CDR2 as YSYEKL. CDR3 length: 16 amino acids. V shed 0 bases and J 2 bases; nucleotides not matched to a gene: 3. The CDR3, as DNA: TGCGCCAGCAGCCAAGATGTGACAGGGGGCAATCAGCCCCAGCATTTT. This translates into CASSQDVTGGNQPQHF.

The chain couples TRBV21-1 to TRBJ2-7; TRBD2 is the table's D call, not checked against the DNA. TRBV21-1 is listed as a pseudogene. This CDR3 comprises 16 residues. The DNA of the CDR3 is TGTGCCAGCAGCACCAGGACTAGCGGGTGTTTATACGAGCAGTACTTC. Protein: CASSTRTSGCLYEQYF.

The chain couples TRBV19 to TRBJ2-7; TRBD1 agrees at 7 bases. In germline, CDR1 is LNHDA, CDR2 SQIVND (reference sequence). V lost 8 bases to trimming and J lost 6 bases; unmatched junction nucleotides: 4. The CDR3 totals 11 residues. The CDR3 DNA reads TGTGCCAGTTCGACAGGGTTCGAGCAGTACTTC. As protein: CASSTGFEQYF.

The genes are TRBV11-2 and TRBJ2-7; perhaps TRBD2 as D (5 bases). Germline lookup yields CDR1 SGHAT and CDR2 FQNNGV. The CDR3 has 13 residues. V was cut by 3 bases and J by 0 bases, with 6 bases left in between. In nucleotides, the CDR3 is TGTGCCAGCAGCTTTAGCGTCTCCTACGAGCAGTACTTC. Its protein is CASSFSVSYEQYF.

The chain joins TRBV29-1 to TRBJ2-3; perhaps TRBD2 as D (5 bases). CDR3 length: 14 amino acids. Germline values: CDR1 SQVTM, CDR2 ANQGSEA. V lost 3 bases and J 6 bases, leaving 16 bases between the germline ends. For the CDR3, the DNA is TGCAGCGTTGAGGTTGGCCTAGCCGGGGATACGCAGTATTTT. It specifies CSVEVGLAGDTQYF.

The J gene is TRBJ2-7, the V gene TRBV28, with TRBD1 matching over 8 bases. The CDR3 length is 14 residues. CDR1 MDHEN and CDR2 SYDVKM come from the germline V gene. V shed 6 bases, J shed 2 bases, and the junction held 6 bases outside the gene matches. CDR3 sequence reads: CASSLRDRPYEQYF. The CDR3, as DNA: TGTGCCAGCAGCCTCCGGGACAGGCCCTACGAGCAGTACTTC.

In its sample, this clone was seen once. This chain connects TRBV19 to TRBJ1-6, with 7 nucleotides matching TRBD1. Germline V gene data show CDR1 as LNHDA and CDR2 as SQIVND (reference sequence). V shed 5 bases and J 7 bases; nucleotides not matched to a gene: 5. The CDR3 covers 14 residues. Here the CDR3 DNA reads TGTGCCAGTAGTGTTACAGGGGACAATTCACCCCTCCACTTT. Its protein is CASSVTGDNSPLHF.

This chain connects TRBV18 to TRBJ2-1, with TRBD2 identical over 7 bases. The CDR3 sequence is 16 residues long. Germline V CDR1 and CDR2: KGHSH, LQKENI. V shed 5 bases, J shed 9 bases, and the junction held 16 bases outside the gene matches. For the CDR3, the DNA is TGTGCCAGCTCAGTGGACCGGGGGGTCACTGCGGGTGAGCAGTTCTTC. It yields the protein CASSVDRGVTAGEQFF.

The J gene is TRBJ1-2, the V gene TRBV27; TRBD1 matches 11 bases. V shed 3 bases and J 1 base; nucleotides not matched to a gene: 1. The CDR3 extends over 15 amino acids. The germline V gene encodes CDR1 MNHEY and CDR2 SMNVEV (reference sequence). CDR3 in amino acids: CASSFGTGGNYGYTF. DNA of the CDR3: TGTGCCAGCAGTTTCGGGACAGGGGGTAACTATGGCTACACCTTC.

The rearrangement links TRBV5-8 to TRBJ2-3; D might be TRBD1 (6 bases). CDR1 and CDR2 from the germline V gene are SGHTS and YDEGEE. V was clipped by 4 bases and J by 1 base, with 13 bases between them. The CDR3 is made up of 15 amino acids. CDR3 amino acids: CASSVTGRGTDTQYF. CDR3 DNA sequence: TGTGCCAGCAGCGTAACAGGGCGCGGCACAGATACGCAGTATTTT.

The chain couples TRBV19 to TRBJ2-1, with 8 nucleotides matching TRBD2. Germline trimming cut 3 bases from V and 4 bases from J; bases unmatched to any gene: 5. Germline CDR1 LNHDA, CDR2 SQIVND (reference sequence). The CDR3 contains 15 residues. CDR3 sequence: CASSISGGAYNEQFF. The CDR3 nucleotides are TGTGCCAGTAGTATCAGCGGGGGAGCTTACAATGAGCAGTTCTTC. Supplemented by reference TRBV19 and TRBJ2-1, the full variable domain reads DGGITQSPKYLFRKEGQNVTLSCEQNLNHDAMYWYRQDPGQGLRLIYYSQIVNDFQKGDIAEGYSVSREKKESFPLTVTSAQKNPTAFYLCASSISGGAYNEQFFGPGTRLTVL.

The V call is TRBV28, the J call TRBJ2-1; TRBD2 aligns across 8 bases. V lost 1 base, J lost 0 bases, and 11 bases stayed unmatched. CDR1 is MDHEN and CDR2 is SYDVKM in the germline V gene. The CDR3 has 19 amino acids. The CDR3 reads CASSLLYRGGKSSYNEQFF. The CDR3 DNA reads TGTGCCAGCAGTTTATTGTATCGGGGGGGGAAAAGCTCCTACAATGAGCAGTTCTTC. The whole variable domain, filled in from reference TRBV28 and TRBJ2-1, reads DVKVTQSSRYLVKRTGEKVFLECVQDMDHENMFWYRQDPGLGLRLIYFSYDVKMKEKGDIPEGYSVSREKKERFSLILESASTNQTSMYLCASSLLYRGGKSSYNEQFFGPGTRLTVL.